Listed here are 26 T cell receptor beta chains from one sample, sequenced in a study of blood T cell repertoires in COVID-19. Sequencing was performed with immunoSEQ multiplex PCR; in TCRdb, only in-frame clones are kept and a portion is missing. Of some 220,000 clones in the sample, roughly 81% were seen once. The sequenced material came from peripheral blood. Source of these receptors: a man over 45 with acute or convalescent COVID-19.

V usage is TRBV5-1 and J usage is TRBJ2-1; TRBD2 matches at 15 bases. V was clipped by 3 bases and J by 0 bases; unmatched bases: 19. Looked up from germline, CDR1 is SGHRS and CDR2 is YFSETQ. The CDR3 is made up of 23 amino acids. CDR3 protein: CASSSRDRGTGTSGRYSYNEQFF. The CDR3 DNA reads as TGCGCCAGCAGCTCCCGGGACAGGGGGACCGGGACTAGCGGGAGGTACTCCTACAATGAGCAGTTCTTC.

The chain recombines TRBV9 with TRBJ1-6; D possibly corresponds to TRBD1 (6 bases). This CDR3 has 14 amino acids. Germline V CDR1 and CDR2: SGDLS, YYNGEE. With 4 bases removed from V and 6 bases from J, the gap between germline ends came to 11 bases. The CDR3 nucleotides read TGTGCCAGCAGCCCCAGGGACATTAATTCACCCCTCCACTTT. This gives the protein CASSPRDINSPLHF.

The rearrangement uses TRBV9 and TRBJ1-4, with 9 bases aligning to TRBD1. Per the germline V gene, CDR1 is SGDLS and CDR2 is YYNGEE. With V trimmed by 0 bases and J by 2 bases, 2 bases remained unmatched. This CDR3 region has 16 residues. The CDR3 nucleotides are TGTGCCAGCAGCGTAGATGGACAGGGGACTAATGAAAAACTGTTTTTT. As protein: CASSVDGQGTNEKLFF. The full variable domain, in which reference TRBV9 and TRBJ1-4 provide the parts outside the CDR3, is DSGVTQTPKHLITATGQRVTLRCSPRSGDLSVYWYQQSLDQGLQFLIQYYNGEERAKGNILERFSAQQFPDLHSELNLSSLELGDSALYFCASSVDGQGTNEKLFFGSGTQLSVL.

V is TRBV7-2 and J is TRBJ1-6; D might be TRBD1 (5 bases). Trimming pared 5 bases from V and 7 bases from J, leaving 18 bases between. This CDR3 comprises 16 residues. Germline V gene lookup returns CDR1 SGHTA and CDR2 FQGNSA. This chain's CDR3 is CASSPRGSGANSPLHF. The CDR3 coding sequence is TGTGCCAGCAGCCCAAGGGGCAGCGGGGCAAATTCACCCCTCCACTTT.

The chain has TRBV5-1 and TRBJ2-2; 10 bases line up with TRBD2. This CDR3 region has 15 residues. V was clipped by 8 bases and J by 4 bases; unmatched bases: 8. Per the germline V gene, CDR1 is SGHRS and CDR2 is YFSETQ. The CDR3 DNA is TGCGCCAGTAATCTAGCGGGAGTCGGCACCGGGGAGCTGTTTTTT. Its protein product is CASNLAGVGTGELFF.

The V and J genes are TRBV6-5 and TRBJ1-6, with D uncertain. Trimming took off 7 bases at V and 6 bases at J, with 7 bases between the two ends. This CDR3 has 12 amino acids. Germline CDR1 reads MNHEY; CDR2 reads SVGAGI. CDR3 sequence: CASTPSNSPLHF. CDR3 sequence (DNA): TGTGCCAGCACTCCCAGTAATTCACCCCTCCACTTT.

This chain joins TRBV7-9 and TRBJ2-1, with TRBD2 matching 12 bases. The CDR3 runs 17 residues. Germline CDR1 reads SEHNR; CDR2 reads FQNEAQ (reference sequence). The trim removed 6 bases at V and 7 bases at J, leaving 13 bases unmatched. The DNA of the CDR3 is TGTGCCAGCAGATCCCCCACGGGACTAGCGGGCAGTAATGAGCAGTTCTTC. It is translated as CASRSPTGLAGSNEQFF.

This chain links TRBV5-1 with TRBJ2-1; 7 nucleotides line up with TRBD2. The CDR3 totals 15 residues. Germline assignment: CDR1 SGHRS and CDR2 YFSETQ. V lost 4 bases, J lost 8 bases, and 12 bases stayed unmatched. The DNA for the CDR3 is TGCGCCAGCAGCCCCTCCGGGACGGGAGGCTATGAGCAGTTCTTC. The encoded protein is CASSPSGTGGYEQFF.

The V call is TRBV5-1, the J call TRBJ2-3; 9 bases agree with TRBD1. The CDR3 loop spans 15 amino acids. Trimming at V came to 0 bases and at J to 4 bases, leaving 3 bases not matched to a gene. In germline, CDR1 is SGHRS, CDR2 YFSETQ. As DNA, the CDR3 is TGCGCCAGCAGCTTGGGACAGGGGGTTCCAGATACGCAGTATTTT. Translated, it gives CASSLGQGVPDTQYF.

This clone occurred once. This chain connects TRBV18 to TRBJ2-6; D is possibly TRBD1 (6 bases). Germline loops: CDR1 KGHSH, CDR2 LQKENI. The length of the CDR3 is 17 residues. Trimming stripped 8 bases from V and 0 bases from J, with 17 bases between. The CDR3 reads CASALVGTNSGANVLTF. The CDR3, as DNA: TGTGCCAGCGCCTTGGTGGGGACAAACTCTGGGGCCAACGTCCTGACTTTC.

J is TRBJ1-1 and V is TRBV3-1 (or the pseudogene TRBV3-2), with D perhaps matching TRBD1 (5 bases). Germline V gene sequence: CDR1 LGHDT, CDR2 YNNKEL (reference sequence). The CDR3 length is 16 residues. V was pared by 5 bases and J by 6 bases, with 22 bases between. The CDR3 loop is CASSDRERGKVAEAFF. CDR3 DNA: TGTGCCAGCAGCGATCGGGAGAGGGGAAAAGTTGCTGAAGCTTTCTTT.

The V and J genes are TRBV2 and TRBJ1-2; D might be TRBD1 (6 bases). Germline V gives CDR1 SNHLY, CDR2 FYNNEI. V was shortened by 6 bases and J by 1 base, with 12 bases between the two germline ends. The CDR3 is made up of 14 amino acids. CDR3 nucleotides: TGTGCCAGCAGGGTCCTACAGGGTAACTATGGCTACACCTTC. Translating gives CASRVLQGNYGYTF.

The chain has TRBV7-6 and TRBJ1-5; 7 bases line up with TRBD1. Germline V gene data show CDR1 as SGHVS and CDR2 as FNYEAQ. Trimming cost V 4 bases and J 3 bases; bases outside gene matches: 6. This CDR3 region has 15 residues. CDR3 protein: CASSSGTAFNQPQHF. For the CDR3, the DNA is TGTGCCAGCAGCTCCGGGACAGCGTTCAATCAGCCCCAGCATTTT.

Note on this clone: The junction and the germline gene differ at one end; a read error may be behind it. The chain uses TRBV7-7 and TRBJ2-5; tentatively, D is TRBD2 (6 bases). CDR3 length: 14 amino acids. From germline, CDR1 is SSHAT and CDR2 FNYEAQ (reference sequence). The CDR3: CASSLAVGQETQYF. CDR3 sequence (DNA): TGTGCTAGCAGCTTAGCGGTCGGGCAAGAGACCCAGTACTTC.

This chain connects TRBV5-1 to TRBJ2-6, with D possibly matching TRBD2 (5 bases). Germline CDR1 SGHRS, CDR2 YFSETQ. The CDR3 extends over 17 amino acids. V was trimmed by 0 bases and J by 0 bases, leaving 10 bases between them. The CDR3 DNA follows: TGCGCCAGCAGCTTGGTATACACTAGCTCTGGGGCCAACGTCCTGACTTTC. Amino acid sequence: CASSLVYTSSGANVLTF.

The chain recombines TRBV14 with TRBJ2-3; D remains unclear. Germline V lookup: CDR1 SGHDN, CDR2 FVKESK. With 4 bases removed from V and 2 bases from J, the gap between germline ends came to 13 bases. CDR3 length: 15 amino acids. This CDR3 is CASSPALLDTDTQYF. CDR3 DNA: TGTGCCAGCAGCCCAGCCCTCCTAGACACAGATACGCAGTATTTT.

The gene calls are TRBV29-1 and TRBJ2-1, with no clear D. The CDR3 extends over 10 amino acids. With 4 bases removed from V and 7 bases from J, the gap between germline ends came to 5 bases. Germline CDR1 reads SQVTM; CDR2 reads ANQGSEA. CDR3 sequence (DNA): TGCAGCGTTGTAACTAATGAGCAGTTCTTC. Its translation: CSVVTNEQFF.

This rearrangement joins TRBV3-1 (or the pseudogene TRBV3-2) to TRBJ2-3; 10 nucleotides agree with TRBD2. Germline CDR1 is LGHDT and CDR2 is YNNKEL (reference sequence). This CDR3 has 15 residues. The ends lost 5 bases at V and 6 bases at J; junction bases unmatched: 8. In DNA form, the CDR3 reads TGTGCCAGCAGCTATCAGCGGGGGGGCGCGGATACGCAGTATTTT. This codes for CASSYQRGGADTQYF.

The chain joins TRBV5-5 to TRBJ1-6; 7 bases agree with TRBD1. Trimming took 5 bases from V and 9 from J; bases not matched to a gene: 8. CDR1 and CDR2 (germline): SGHKS, YYEKEE (reference sequence). The CDR3 runs 14 residues. CDR3 nucleotides: TGTGCCAGCAGGGAACAGGGGATGGGTTCACCCCTCCACTTT. Residues: CASREQGMGSPLHF. The complete variable domain, with remaining parts taken from reference TRBV5-5 and TRBJ1-6, reads DAGVTQSPTHLIKTRGQQVTLRCSPISGHKSVSWYQQVLGQGPQFIFQYYEKEERGRGNFPDRFSARQFPNYSSELNVNALLLGDSALYLCASREQGMGSPLHFGNGTRLTVT.

This sequence joins TRBV2 and TRBJ2-4, with TRBD1 matching over 8 bases. This CDR3 spans 12 amino acids. CDR1 and CDR2 from the germline V gene are SNHLY and FYNNEI. V was pared by 6 bases and J by 13 bases, with 8 bases of the junction left unmatched. The CDR3 nucleotides are TGTGCCAGCAGCAGGAGGACAGGGCCGCAGTACTTC. Protein sequence: CASSRRTGPQYF.

The chain is built from TRBV5-6 and TRBJ1-2, with TRBD1 identical over 8 bases. Germline V gives CDR1 SGHDT, CDR2 YYEEEE. J lost 4 bases, V lost 4 bases, and 9 bases had no gene match. The CDR3 runs 15 residues. CDR3 nucleotide sequence: TGTGCCAGCAGCGTGACCGGGACAGGACTCTATGGCTACACCTTC. Encoded protein: CASSVTGTGLYGYTF.

The chain links TRBV7-6 to TRBJ1-6; tentatively, D is TRBD1 (6 bases). This CDR3 contains 15 residues. Trimming removed 5 bases from V and 9 bases from J, with 17 bases in between. From germline, CDR1 is SGHVS and CDR2 FNYEAQ. CDR3 DNA sequence: TGTGCCAGCAGCCAAGCCGAGACAGGAGGTTCACCCCTCCACTTT. This sequence encodes CASSQAETGGSPLHF.

The chain recombines TRBV30 with TRBJ2-1, with 8 bases aligning to TRBD2. Per the germline V gene, CDR1 is GTSNPN and CDR2 is SVGIG (reference sequence). With 3 bases clipped from V and 8 bases from J, the junction kept 12 bases outside the gene matches. This CDR3 region has 15 residues. The CDR3 sequence is CAWSPLDRGGYEQFF. DNA for the CDR3: TGTGCCTGGAGCCCACTAGATCGGGGGGGGTATGAGCAGTTCTTC.

The rearrangement uses TRBV5-6 and TRBJ2-7; perhaps TRBD2 as D (5 bases). Trimming cost V 4 bases and J 0 bases, with 17 bases left between them. The CDR3 extends over 16 amino acids. The germline V gene has CDR1 SGHDT and CDR2 YYEEEE. CDR3 coding DNA: TGTGCCAGCAGCGGGGAGAGAGGGCCGAGCTCCTACGAGCAGTACTTC. It is translated as CASSGERGPSSYEQYF.

This clone was recorded a few times. V usage is TRBV24-1 and J usage is TRBJ2-1, with 8 positions matching TRBD1. The CDR3 length is 13 residues. Germline lookup yields CDR1 KGHDR and CDR2 SFDVKD. The ends lost 7 bases at V and 9 bases at J; junction bases unmatched: 7. The CDR3 bases are TGTGCCACCAGAGGACAGGGTCACGGTGAGCAGTTCTTC. Translated: CATRGQGHGEQFF.

The chain joins TRBV28 to TRBJ1-5, with D perhaps matching TRBD1 (5 bases). Looked up from germline, CDR1 is MDHEN and CDR2 is SYDVKM. Trimming stripped 1 base from V and 7 bases from J, with 8 bases between. The CDR3 totals 13 residues. Here the CDR3 DNA reads TGTGCCAGCAGTTTATTTAGGGGCCAGCCCCAGCATTTT. Protein sequence: CASSLFRGQPQHF.